This T cell receptor beta chain was sequenced for a study of OX40 agonist ivuxolimab in advanced cancers. Germline values: CDR1 SGHRS, CDR2 YFSETQ. This CDR3 spans 14 amino acids. Trimming cost V 5 bases and J 7 bases; bases outside gene matches: 7. Assay used: immunoSEQ multiplex PCR; TCRdb lists only in-frame clones, some missing. This sample carries around 76,000 clones, 80% to 90% of them seen once, and the ten largest clones take 0.9% to 1.4%. The sample in question was CD4+ or CD8+ T cells sorted from blood, obtained in a trial of the OX40 agonist ivuxolimab. This TCR derives from an adult with an advanced solid tumor such as melanoma, head and neck, liver or kidney cancer. The chain joins TRBV5-1 to TRBJ2-3; 10 bases agree with TRBD2. The DNA of the CDR3 is TGCGCCAGCAGGGGAGCGGGGGGGCTGAATACGCAGTATTTT. Its protein is CASRGAGGLNTQYF.